This TCR beta chain came from a study of tumor-infiltrating lymphocytes in primary liver carcinoma. Production of TCR beta cDNA used around 0.45 ug total RNA together with a constant-region primer. ARM-PCR was slightly modified, and three nested multiplex PCR rounds with it gave rise to the TCR beta libraries. Researchers ran the first two PCR rounds for 10 cycles each with TRBV1-TRBV30 forward primers and a C-beta reverse primer. MiXCR, applied by TCRdb to the multiplex PCR reads, yields one record per CDR3 protein. The table records about 99,000 distinct CDR3 sequences, more than 60% of them present only once. About this clonotype: Compared with germline, one end of the junction differs, possibly owing to a read error.

The germline V gene encodes CDR1 MGHRA and CDR2 YSYEKL. The CDR3 extends over 14 amino acids. Each 20-30 mg portion of unsorted bulk tissue served as the source for co-extraction of RNA and DNA. The receptor was isolated from a woman aged 55-70 years with primary liver carcinoma and hepatitis B virus infection. The genes are TRBV4-1 and TRBJ2-1, with a tentative D call TRBD1 (6 bases). The sequenced sample consisted of liver tumor tissue from sampling region 5. Subset noted: tumor region T5, tumor centre. CDR3 coding DNA: TGCGCCAGCAACCAATATTCTGTGGACAGTGAGCAGTTCTTC. Protein product: CASNQYSVDSEQFF.